Following are 4 T cell receptor beta chains from one sample sequenced in a study of cytomegalovirus exposure and HLA in healthy donors. Vbeta (60) and Jbeta (13) primers were used in the PCR. The table came from immunoSEQ multiplex PCR; TCRdb's copy has only in-frame clones and leaves some out. The sample shows 70,000 to 100,000 clones, nearly 70% of them seen only once. Sequenced material: PBMCs. Receptors were obtained from a man in his fifties or sixties in good health and CMV-seronegative.

This chain uses TRBV4-2 with TRBJ2-7, with D possibly being TRBD1 (5 bases). The CDR3 runs 18 residues. Germline CDR1 LGHNA, CDR2 YNFKEQ. V was clipped by 1 base and J by 2 bases, with 21 bases between them. The CDR3 reads CASSQAKHQGVKTYEQYF. CDR3 sequence (DNA): TGTGCCAGCAGCCAAGCCAAACATCAGGGTGTAAAGACCTACGAGCAGTACTTC.

This chain connects TRBV28 to TRBJ1-3, with unresolved D. V shed 4 bases and J shed 0 bases, with 7 bases lying between them. This CDR3 has 14 residues. The germline V gene encodes CDR1 MDHEN and CDR2 SYDVKM. The DNA for the CDR3 is TGTGCCAGCAGTTGGCGGGGCTCTGGAAACACCATATATTTT. This translates into CASSWRGSGNTIYF.

The chain uses TRBV27 and TRBJ2-1; 9 bases fit TRBD2. Germline V gene data show CDR1 as MNHEY and CDR2 as SMNVEV (reference sequence). The J segment lost 7 bases and the V segment lost 0 bases, leaving 7 bases of the junction unmatched. The CDR3 runs 16 residues. CDR3 nucleotide sequence: TGTGCCAGCAGTTTATCTGTAGCGGGAGCGCCAAATGAGCAGTTCTTC. Its translation is CASSLSVAGAPNEQFF.

The chain has TRBV10-1 and TRBJ2-7; 13 nucleotides align to TRBD2. The CDR3 sequence is 15 residues long. Per germline, CDR1 WNHNN and CDR2 SYGVQD (reference sequence). Trimming took 1 base from V and 6 from J; bases not matched to a gene: 3. CDR3 residues: CASSEWTSGSPEQYV. In nucleotides, the CDR3 is TGCGCCAGCAGTGAGTGGACTAGCGGGAGTCCCGAGCAGTACGTC.